This TCR beta chain was recovered during a study of CD8 T cells in ankylosing spondylitis. Study results and limitations: Ankylosing spondylitis blood appeared to carry a characteristic TCR beta motif of roughly 8 highly homologous variants.

Germline V gene sequence: CDR1 LNHDA, CDR2 SQIVND (reference sequence). The CDR3 contains 16 residues. V lost 7 bases to trimming and J lost 5 bases; unmatched junction nucleotides: 10. TCRdb called the 5' RACE reads again in MiXCR, with one record for every CDR3 protein. This sample carries about 240,000 distinct CDR3 sequences, around 8% of them seen once, and the ten largest clones take roughly 4.9%. This clonotype appeared many times. Antigen unknown. The source of this sequence is a female donor with ankylosing spondylitis or in good health (not recorded which). Input material: blood, either unsorted or a sorted T cell fraction (not recorded which). The V and J genes are TRBV19 and TRBJ2-1, with TRBD2 matching 11 bases. The CDR3 coding sequence is TGTGCCAGTAACCCGGCTCTAGCGGGAGGACACAATGAGCAGTTCTTC. Translating it yields CASNPALAGGHNEQFF. The whole variable domain, remainder taken from reference TRBV19 and TRBJ2-1, is DGGITQSPKYLFRKEGQNVTLSCEQNLNHDAMYWYRQDPGQGLRLIYYSQIVNDFQKGDIAEGYSVSREKKESFPLTVTSAQKNPTAFYLCASNPALAGGHNEQFFGPGTRLTVL.